A selection of T cell receptor beta chains follows, all from one sample in a study of CD8 T cells in Susac syndrome. TCRdb independently ran MiXCR on the immunoSEQ multiplex PCR reads; one entry per CDR3 protein. The sample has 300,000 to 350,000 distinct CDR3 sequences, about 90% seen once. The sequenced sample consisted of CD4+ T cells from PBMCs. The receptors were gathered from a human donor with multiple sclerosis. The CDR3 runs from the conserved cysteine through the conserved F or W. The order of the fields is J gene, V gene, clone size, D gene, CDR3 DNA, CDR3 protein. D genes are given only for firm matches. Expanded clones are given a class, and other clones once, few, many or no size at all.

TRBJ1-5 TRBV27 NA NA TGTGCCAGCAGGGGCACAGTGAGCAATCAGCCCCAGCATTTT CASRGTVSNQPQHF
TRBJ2-3 TRBV5-1 NA NA TGCGCCAGCAGCTTCTCCTCAGATACGCAGTATTTT CASSFSSDTQYF
TRBJ1-1 TRBV7-2 few TRBD1 TGTGCCAGCAGCTTAGAGGGGACAGGTGAAGCTTTCTTT CASSLEGTGEAFF
TRBJ2-2 TRBV5-1 NA NA TGCGCCAGCAGCTTGGACAGGATCCAGACCGGGGAGCTGTTTTTT CASSLDRIQTGELFF
TRBJ2-7 TRBV7-6 NA TRBD1 TGTGCCAGCAGCCCACGCGGACAGGGGGCTTTTCACGAGCAGTACTTC CASSPRGQGAFHEQYF
TRBJ1-4 TRBV20-1 NA NA TGCAGTGCTAGAGTGACGGAGACTAATGAAAAACTGTTTTTT CSARVTETNEKLFF
TRBJ2-5 TRBV19 NA NA TGTGCCAGTAAAGCCCCATCGAGGGGGCGGGGGGCAGAGACCCAGTACTTC CASKAPSRGRGAETQYF
TRBJ2-7 TRBV5-4 once TRBD1 TGTGCCAGCAGCTTGGGGGACAGGGGGCGGGGACGACTACGCGAGCAGTACTTC CASSLGDRGRGRLREQYF
TRBJ1-2 TRBV7-9 few NA TGTGCCAGCAGCCTTGACAGCCTCTATGGCTACACCTTC CASSLDSLYGYTF
TRBJ1-3 TRBV4-1 NA NA TGCGCCAGCAGCCAAGACAGTGGAAACACCACATATTTT CASSQDSGNTTYF
TRBJ1-2 TRBV5-1 NA TRBD1 TGCGCCAGCAGCGTAGGGACAGGGGGCGCGGGCTACACCTTC CASSVGTGGAGYTF
TRBJ2-3 TRBV29-1 NA NA TGCAGCGTTGGGCCTGCGGATACGCAGTATTTT CSVGPADTQYF
TRBJ1-5 TRBV7-8 NA NA TGTGCCAGCAGCGCGCCCCCTAATTATCAGCCCCAGCATTTT CASSAPPNYQPQHF
TRBJ2-3 TRBV7-7 NA TRBD2 TGTGCTAGCAGCCAGGGACTAGCTGAAGATACGCAGTATTTT CASSQGLAEDTQYF
TRBJ1-1 TRBV30 NA NA TGTGCCTGGAGAGGGAAAGGGGAAGCTTTCTTT CAWRGKGEAFF
TRBJ2-3 TRBV20-1 NA NA TGCAGTGCTAGGCTCTGGGGTTACACAGATACGCAGTATTTT CSARLWGYTDTQYF
TRBJ2-1 TRBV12-3/TRBV12-4 NA TRBD2 TGTGCCAGCGGAAAGACTAGCGGGACCAATGAGCAGTTCTTC CASGKTSGTNEQFF
TRBJ2-1 TRBV19 NA NA TGTGCCAGTAGCACCTACGGTGAGCAGTTCTTC CASSTYGEQFF
TRBJ1-5 TRBV5-1 NA NA TGCGCCAGCAGGGATGACAGTTACAATCAGCCCCAGCATTTT CASRDDSYNQPQHF
TRBJ1-4 TRBV27 NA NA TGTGCCAGCAGACTCTACGGGGTTAATGAAAAACTGTTTTTT CASRLYGVNEKLFF
TRBJ2-1 TRBV29-1 NA NA TGCAGCGTTGAAGGTGGTAGCTCCTACAATGAGCAGTTCTTC CSVEGGSSYNEQFF
TRBJ1-1 TRBV12-3/TRBV12-4 NA TRBD1 TGTGCCAGCAGCCGAATCCGGACAGGGGGGAAGGAACCTGAAGCTTTCTTT CASSRIRTGGKEPEAFF
TRBJ2-5 TRBV29-1 NA TRBD2 TGCAGCGTTGAAGGGACTAGCGGGAGGAAAGAGACCCAGTACTTC CSVEGTSGRKETQYF
TRBJ2-5 TRBV5-4 NA NA TGTGCCAGCAGCTTGGTGGGGGAAGAGACCCAGTACTTC CASSLVGEETQYF
TRBJ2-5 TRBV5-1 NA TRBD2 TGCGCCAGCAGCTTAGGACTAGCGGGGGTTTTTCAAGAGACCCAGTACTTC CASSLGLAGVFQETQYF
TRBJ1-2 TRBV19 NA TRBD1 TGTGCCAGTAGTACCACAGGGGCGGGCTATGGCTACACCTTC CASSTTGAGYGYTF
TRBJ1-1 TRBV5-1 NA TRBD1 TGCGCCAGCAGCCGGACGCTTGACAGGGAAAATGAAGCTTTCTTT CASSRTLDRENEAFF
TRBJ1-1 TRBV29-1 NA TRBD1 TGCAGCGTTGGGGACAGGGGGCGTGAAGCTTTCTTT CSVGDRGREAFF
TRBJ2-5 TRBV20-1 NA TRBD1 TGCAGTGCTATTGGGACAGCAACACAGGAGACCCAGTACTTC CSAIGTATQETQYF
TRBJ2-7 TRBV7-2 NA NA TGTGCCAGCAGCCTCGGATCCTACCTCGACGAGCAGTACTTC CASSLGSYLDEQYF
TRBJ1-2 TRBV2 NA NA TGTGCCACCTACTCCCAGGGGACTTGGGACTATGGCTACACCTTC CATYSQGTWDYGYTF
TRBJ1-1 TRBV5-1 NA NA TGCGCCAGCAGCACCCAGGGTGTTCATACTGAAGCTTTCTTT CASSTQGVHTEAFF
TRBJ2-5 TRBV5-4 NA NA TGTGCCAGCAGCCCACGCGCCGGGACAAGCGGAGAGACCCAGTACTTC CASSPRAGTSGETQYF
TRBJ1-1 TRBV15 NA NA TGTGCCACCAGCAGAGGGACGGGAGGAACTGAAGCTTTCTTT CATSRGTGGTEAFF
TRBJ2-5 TRBV7-2 NA TRBD1 TGTGCCAGCAGCCACGGACAGGAGTACCAAGAGACCCAGTACTTC CASSHGQEYQETQYF
TRBJ1-2 TRBV14 NA NA TGTGCCAGCAGCCAAGATCGGTCACAATATTATGGCTACACCTTC CASSQDRSQYYGYTF
TRBJ2-3 TRBV12-3/TRBV12-4 NA NA TGTGCCCCGCTACCGCCGGATACGCAGTATTTT CAPLPPDTQYF
TRBJ2-1 TRBV6-2/TRBV6-3 once TRBD2 TGTGCCACCGGGAGGTACATTAGCGGGAGGGACCACAATGAGCAGTTCTTC CATGRYISGRDHNEQFF
TRBJ2-7 TRBV19 NA NA TGTGCCAGTACCCGGACACTCCTGGCATTCGAGCAGTACTTC CASTRTLLAFEQYF
TRBJ1-1 TRBV7-9 NA NA TGTGCCAGCAGCTTAGAAGGGGGGCAAACTGAAGCTTTCTTT CASSLEGGQTEAFF
TRBJ2-6 TRBV19 NA NA TGTGCCAGTAGTGGCTGGGCCTCTGGGGCCAACGTCCTGACTTTC CASSGWASGANVLTF
TRBJ2-7 TRBV28 once NA TGTGCCAGCAACAGGGACCCATACGAGCAGTACTTC CASNRDPYEQYF
TRBJ1-1 TRBV29-1 once NA TGCAGCGTCTCCCTCAAGCGGAGGGACACTGAAGCTTTCTTT CSVSLKRRDTEAFF
TRBJ2-2 TRBV6-5 NA TRBD1 TGTGCCACCCGGGACAGGGTAATCACCGGGGAGCTGTTTTTT CATRDRVITGELFF